One sample yielded the 30 T cell receptor beta chains listed below, sequenced in a study of blood T cell repertoires in COVID-19. Data came from immunoSEQ multiplex PCR; TCRdb stores just in-frame clones and leaves some out. The sample shows some 330,000 clones, over 80% of them seen only once. Material for sequencing was PBMCs or T cells enriched from blood (not recorded which). These TCRs come from a woman aged 50 to 60 who had recovered from COVID-19.

The chain recombines TRBV5-4 with TRBJ2-7, with 7 bases that match TRBD1. Unmatched junction bases numbered 11, after V lost 3 bases and J lost 2 bases. CDR3 length equals 16 residues. Germline V lookup: CDR1 SGHNT, CDR2 YYREEE (reference sequence). The CDR3 bases are TGTGCCAGCAGCTCGAGAGGTGGTCAGGGGGCCTACGAGCAGTACTTC. Protein sequence: CASSSRGGQGAYEQYF.

The chain carries TRBV7-2 and TRBJ1-2; D ambiguous. The CDR3 sequence is 16 residues long. CDR1 is SGHTA and CDR2 is FQGNSA in the germline V gene. With 3 bases removed from V and 6 bases from J, the gap between germline ends came to 20 bases. CDR3 region: CASSFPKSGSANGYTF. In DNA, the CDR3 is TGTGCCAGCAGCTTCCCAAAGAGCGGGAGCGCGAATGGCTACACCTTC.

The chain recombines TRBV30 with TRBJ1-2; D remains ambiguous. The CDR3 loop spans 13 amino acids. The V end was cut by 0 bases, the J end by 3 bases, with 8 bases between. Germline CDR1 reads GTSNPN; CDR2 reads SVGIG (reference sequence). CDR3 nucleotides: TGTGCCTGGAGTGTATTGGGCCACTATGGCTACACCTTC. Translating gives CAWSVLGHYGYTF.

Details on this clone: One end of the junction is discordant with germline, which a read error may explain. The V and J genes are TRBV13 and TRBJ1-1; D is unclear. Germline-derived CDR1 and CDR2 are PRHDT and FYEKMQ (reference sequence). The CDR3 contains 13 residues. CDR3 nucleotides: TGTGCCAGCAGCTTAGGCCTTGACACAGAAGCTTTCTTT. This gives the protein CASSLGLDTEAFF.

The gene calls are TRBV3-1 (or the pseudogene TRBV3-2) and TRBJ2-1; tentative D call: TRBD2 (6 bases). The germline V and J ends were trimmed by 0 bases and 12 bases, with 18 bases remaining between them. This CDR3 contains 15 residues. Germline loops: CDR1 LGHDT, CDR2 YNNKEL (reference sequence). For the CDR3, the DNA is TGTGCCAGCAGCCAAGATCTGGAGCTGGCGGGACGGCAGTTCTTC. Residues: CASSQDLELAGRQFF.

V is TRBV11-1 and J is TRBJ1-2; a possible D gene is TRBD1 (6 bases). V lost 3 bases, J lost 0 bases, and 11 bases lay in between. From germline, CDR1 is SGHAT and CDR2 FQDESV (reference sequence). The CDR3 covers 15 residues. The CDR3 spells CASSFQGSSNYGYTF. For the CDR3, the DNA is TGTGCCAGCAGCTTTCAGGGGTCTTCTAACTATGGCTACACCTTC. The whole variable domain, filled in from reference TRBV11-1 and TRBJ1-2, reads EAEVAQSPRYKITEKSQAVAFWCDPISGHATLYWYRQILGQGPELLVQFQDESVVDDSQLPKDRFSAERLKGVDSTLKIQPAELGDSAMYLCASSFQGSSNYGYTFGSGTRLTVV.

The chain links TRBV5-1 to TRBJ2-5, with 9 bases aligning to TRBD1. With V trimmed by 4 bases and J by 5 bases, 6 bases remained unmatched. The CDR3 is made up of 14 amino acids. Germline CDR1 and CDR2: SGHRS and YFSETQ. CDR3 DNA: TGCGCCAGCAGCGCACAGGGGGCGCAGGAGACCCAGTACTTC. It yields the protein CASSAQGAQETQYF.

The chain employs TRBV28 and TRBJ1-2; D is perhaps TRBD1 (5 bases). Trimming cost V 6 bases and J 6 bases, with 17 bases left between them. Germline assignment: CDR1 MDHEN and CDR2 SYDVKM. The CDR3 has 14 amino acids. CDR3 protein: CASRQGSRFNGYTF. CDR3 in DNA: TGTGCCAGCAGGCAGGGTTCGCGATTTAATGGCTACACCTTC.

The rearrangement uses TRBV5-8 and TRBJ2-5, with a tentative D call TRBD2 (5 bases). In germline, CDR1 is SGHTS, CDR2 YDEGEE. V was trimmed by 0 bases and J by 0 bases, leaving 12 bases between them. This CDR3 has 16 residues. The CDR3 DNA reads as TGTGCCAGCAGCTTGGCCGCCGGACTGTACCAAGAGACCCAGTACTTC. Translation gives CASSLAAGLYQETQYF.

The chain is built from TRBV5-1 and TRBJ2-1; maybe TRBD1 (6 bases). V was pared by 0 bases and J by 5 bases, with 9 bases between. The CDR3 covers 14 residues. Germline V gives CDR1 SGHRS, CDR2 YFSETQ. The CDR3 region has the DNA TGCGCCAGCAGCTTGGTAGGGGGAAACAATGAGCAGTTCTTC. Protein product: CASSLVGGNNEQFF.

The chain uses TRBV19 and TRBJ2-1; 11 nucleotides match TRBD2. In germline, CDR1 is LNHDA, CDR2 SQIVND (reference sequence). J lost 4 bases, V lost 10 bases, and 15 bases had no gene match. The CDR3 runs 17 residues. CDR3: CATSPGVAGGYYNEQFF. CDR3 bases: TGTGCCACATCACCTGGGGTAGCGGGAGGGTATTACAATGAGCAGTTCTTC. The whole variable domain, filled in from reference TRBV19 and TRBJ2-1, reads DGGITQSPKYLFRKEGQNVTLSCEQNLNHDAMYWYRQDPGQGLRLIYYSQIVNDFQKGDIAEGYSVSREKKESFPLTVTSAQKNPTAFYLCATSPGVAGGYYNEQFFGPGTRLTVL.

In its sample, this clone was seen once. Written as DNA, the CDR3 is TGTGCCAGCAGCACAGTTGTCTATGGCTACACCTTC. Its protein product is CASSTVVYGYTF. This rearrangement joins TRBV12-3 or TRBV12-4 to TRBJ1-2; D remains ambiguous. V shed 6 bases and J shed 4 bases, with 9 bases lying between them. CDR3 size: 12 residues.

Only a few counts were recorded for this clone. The same CDR3 is also encoded by other DNA sequences in this sample. V is TRBV6-5 and J is TRBJ1-6; a possible D gene is TRBD1 (5 bases). The CDR3 spans 14 residues. Deletions cut 2 bases from V and 7 bases from J, with 9 bases between. Germline CDR1 is MNHEY and CDR2 is SVGAGI. CDR3 nucleotides: TGTGCCAGCAGTTACGGGGCAGGGAATTCACCCCTCCACTTT. This encodes CASSYGAGNSPLHF.

The V call is TRBV19, the J call TRBJ1-1, with TRBD1 identical over 8 bases. The CDR3 consists of 15 residues. The germline CDR1 and CDR2 sequences are LNHDA and SQIVND (reference sequence). The ends lost 3 bases at V and 2 bases at J; junction bases unmatched: 5. The CDR3 region has the DNA TGTGCCAGTAGTATCCTCGGACAGGGAAACACTGAAGCTTTCTTT. Amino acid sequence: CASSILGQGNTEAFF.

CDR3 region: CASSLGPRGTDTQYF. CDR3 sequence (DNA): TGTGCCAGCAGCTTAGGTCCCAGGGGGACAGATACGCAGTATTTT. The V call is TRBV11-3, the J call TRBJ2-3, with TRBD1 identical over 7 bases. CDR3 size: 15 residues. CDR1 SGHNT and CDR2 YENEEA come from the germline V gene. Trimming removed 1 base from V and 3 bases from J; junction bases left unmatched: 4.

The genes are TRBV9 and TRBJ2-2, with a possible D match to TRBD2 (5 bases). Trimming removed 3 bases at V and 7 bases at J, with 16 bases between. The V gene's germline CDR1 is SGDLS and CDR2 YYNGEE. The CDR3 runs to 15 residues. The chain's CDR3 is CASSATGEAGGELFF. The CDR3 region has the DNA TGTGCCAGCAGCGCGACCGGGGAAGCTGGCGGGGAGCTGTTTTTT.

This chain joins TRBV25-1 and TRBJ1-2; 8 bases match TRBD1. The CDR3 is made up of 14 amino acids. The V segment lost 2 bases and the J segment 4 bases; nucleotides outside the gene matches: 3. From germline, CDR1 is MGHDK and CDR2 SYGVNS. The CDR3 nucleotides are TGTGCCAGCAGTGAACGGACAGGGCTCTATGGCTACACCTTC. Its translation: CASSERTGLYGYTF.

The V call is TRBV7-2, the J call TRBJ1-5; 7 nucleotides match TRBD1. This CDR3 contains 16 residues. Per the germline V gene, CDR1 is SGHTA and CDR2 is FQGNSA. V shed 4 bases, J shed 0 bases, and the junction held 6 bases outside the gene matches. CDR3 amino acids: CASSSPGGRSNQPQHF. CDR3 in DNA: TGTGCCAGCAGCTCTCCAGGGGGTCGTAGCAATCAGCCCCAGCATTTT.

The rearrangement joins TRBV12-3 or TRBV12-4 to TRBJ1-1; tentative D call: TRBD1 (6 bases). Trimming cost V 4 bases and J 6 bases, with 12 bases left between them. This CDR3 spans 13 amino acids. CDR3 nucleotides: TGTGCCAGCAGTTCCACGGGGGGCGCTGAAGCTTTCTTT. The encoded protein is CASSSTGGAEAFF.

V gene TRBV27 combines with J gene TRBJ2-1, with a possible D match to TRBD1 (5 bases). Germline lookup yields CDR1 MNHEY and CDR2 SMNVEV (reference sequence). Trimming shortened V by 6 bases and J by 4 bases, and 13 bases separated the two germline ends. CDR3 length equals 14 residues. The CDR3 DNA reads TGTGCCAGCAGAGACAGCCAAGATTACAATGAGCAGTTCTTC. This encodes CASRDSQDYNEQFF.

The chain couples TRBV30 to TRBJ2-1; 9 nucleotides align to TRBD1. Germline CDR1 GTSNPN, CDR2 SVGIG (reference sequence). V shed 1 base, J shed 5 bases, and the junction held 9 bases outside the gene matches. The CDR3 sequence is 16 residues long. The CDR3: CAWSASRDRDNNEQFF. DNA for the CDR3: TGTGCCTGGAGTGCCTCCCGGGACAGGGACAACAATGAGCAGTTCTTC. Together with reference TRBV30 and TRBJ2-1, the CDR3 gives the full variable domain: SQTIHQWPATLVQPVGSPLSLECTVEGTSNPNLYWYRQAAGRGLQLLFYSVGIGQISSEVPQNLSASRPQDRQFILSSKKLLLSDSGFYLCAWSASRDRDNNEQFFGPGTRLTVL.

The gene calls are TRBV7-8 and TRBJ1-6; D is unresolved. Germline V gene data show CDR1 as SGHVS and CDR2 as FQNEAQ. Trimming took 7 bases from V and 6 from J, leaving 25 bases between them. CDR3 length: 18 amino acids. Here the CDR3 DNA reads TGTGCCAGCACGACGAAGGGAGACACCCCGAGCTTTAATTCACCCCTCCACTTT. Translation: CASTTKGDTPSFNSPLHF.

This chain uses TRBV30 with TRBJ2-3; possible D gene TRBD2, 5 bases. The CDR3 has 15 amino acids. Trimming removed 5 bases from V and 0 bases from J, with 15 bases in between. Germline V gene sequence: CDR1 GTSNPN, CDR2 SVGIG (reference sequence). Here the CDR3 DNA reads TGTGCCTGGGGACTCTACTCTCCTAGCACAGATACGCAGTATTTT. Amino acid sequence: CAWGLYSPSTDTQYF. Looking up the rest from reference TRBV30 and TRBJ2-3 gives the full variable domain: SQTIHQWPATLVQPVGSPLSLECTVEGTSNPNLYWYRQAAGRGLQLLFYSVGIGQISSEVPQNLSASRPQDRQFILSSKKLLLSDSGFYLCAWGLYSPSTDTQYFGPGTRLTVL.

This chain uses TRBV29-1 with TRBJ1-1; possibly TRBD1 for D (6 bases). This CDR3 contains 13 residues. Trimming pared 4 bases from V and 2 bases from J, leaving 11 bases between. Per germline, CDR1 SQVTM and CDR2 ANQGSEA. DNA of the CDR3: TGCAGCGTTGGGACGGGGACAAACACTGAAGCTTTCTTT. Protein sequence: CSVGTGTNTEAFF.

The chain carries TRBV19 and TRBJ1-3; D uncertain. There are 13 residues in the CDR3. Germline CDR1 and CDR2: LNHDA and SQIVND (reference sequence). Trimming removed 0 bases from V and 4 bases from J, with 4 bases in between. CDR3 sequence: CASSIDPGNTIYF. CDR3 nucleotides: TGTGCCAGTAGTATAGATCCAGGAAACACCATATATTTT.

This clone was seen only once. The chain employs TRBV6-2 or TRBV6-3 and TRBJ2-7; D is undetermined. The germline gives CDR1 MNHEY, CDR2 SVGEGT. V dropped 6 bases and J dropped 6 bases, with 15 bases sitting between them. The CDR3 totals 13 residues. The CDR3: CASSLPRLAEQYF. In nucleotides, the CDR3 is TGTGCCAGCAGCCTCCCCCGACTCGCCGAGCAGTACTTC.

This chain connects TRBV5-1 to TRBJ2-5; no clear D gene. This CDR3 is 15 amino acids long. Per the germline V gene, CDR1 is SGHRS and CDR2 is YFSETQ. Deletions cut 0 bases from V and 3 bases from J, with 12 bases between. The CDR3 loop is CASSLVGALKETQYF. The CDR3 DNA is TGCGCCAGCAGCTTGGTAGGAGCTCTAAAAGAGACCCAGTACTTC. Full variable domain (missing parts from reference TRBV5-1 and TRBJ2-5): KAGVTQTPRYLIKTRGQQVTLSCSPISGHRSVSWYQQTPGQGLQFLFEYFSETQRNKGNFPGRFSGRQFSNSRSEMNVSTLELGDSALYLCASSLVGALKETQYFGPGTRLLVL.

The CDR3 loop is CAWSPISNEQFF. CDR3 DNA sequence: TGTGCCTGGAGCCCGATCAGCAATGAGCAGTTCTTC. The V gene is TRBV30, the J gene TRBJ2-1; D is unresolved. The CDR3 spans 12 residues. Germline loops: CDR1 GTSNPN, CDR2 SVGIG (reference sequence). The V end was cut by 3 bases, the J end by 6 bases, with 9 bases between.

This rearrangement joins TRBV15 to TRBJ1-1, with TRBD1 matching 7 bases. V trimming: 4 bases; J trimming: 4 bases; junction bases outside the gene matches: 9. There are 15 residues in the CDR3. Germline loops: CDR1 LNHNV, CDR2 YYDKDF (reference sequence). The CDR3 DNA is TGTGCCACCAGCAACAGACAGGGTGCGGGCACTGAAGCTTTCTTT. Translated, it gives CATSNRQGAGTEAFF.

The chain has TRBV7-2 and TRBJ1-5; 8 nucleotides match TRBD1. Per germline, CDR1 SGHTA and CDR2 FQGNSA. The V and J ends lost 6 bases and 3 bases, in that order; junction bases with no gene match: 4. This CDR3 region has 14 residues. The chain's CDR3 is CASRGTGLNQPQHF. CDR3 bases: TGTGCCAGCAGGGGGACAGGCCTCAATCAGCCCCAGCATTTT.